Given below is one TCR beta chain in context. Many counts were recorded for this clonotype. Its antigen is unknown. No qualities accompany the bases; no much larger clone lies one base away. The data derive from a study of blood T cells in healthy people across ages (dated by TCRdb to the mid-2010s). Turning to the overall study: In model experiments, template switching captured about one uniquely barcoded TCR beta cDNA molecule for every two T cells. To track age-related changes in TCR beta repertoire diversity, the study relied on deep sequencing normalized with unique cDNA molecular identifiers. The donors were divided into four age groups: young (average roughly 17 years), middle-aged (about 41), aged (62) and long-lived (about 79). Donors of different ages were randomly distributed across sequencing lanes to avoid experimental bias. Using the same blood draw, the study looked at two additional independent replicas of 1 million unique cDNA reads for two donors, one aged 18 to 30 and the other aged 80 or older.

Taken from the germline V gene, the CDR1 and CDR2 loops are SGHTA and FQGNSA. V is reduced by 5 bases and J by 5 bases, leaving a spacing of 15 bases between them. From the cysteine through the phenylalanine, the CDR3 covers 14 amino acids. Here the CDR3 DNA is all that survives: 42 bases in frame from base 1. Receptor amplification or capture employed 5' RACE. The data were produced on an Illumina HiSeq 2500. A second PCR of roughly 7 to 11 cycles was performed with a sample-barcoded 5' primer and a J-beta primer mix. A template-switch 5' adaptor carrying 12 random nucleotides introduced a unique molecular identifier onto each TCR beta cDNA molecule. At least 2.5 million CDR3-containing paired-end reads were obtained from each sample. The Mint cDNA synthesis kit, primed by a TRBC-specific oligonucleotide, was used to synthesize first-strand cDNA from all RNA. Following uracil-DNA glycosylase treatment, all cDNA underwent a first 18-cycle PCR with the universal primers M1SS and BC2_uni_R. The original methods were these. For normalization, 1 million high-quality reads, each with a distinct molecular identifier, were randomly selected from each sample. Reads sharing molecular identifiers were discarded rather than binned into consensus sequences. MiTCR, set to a Q25 quality threshold and the strictest error-elimination algorithm, was used for CDR3 identification, clonotype clustering and error correction. A nonparametric unseen species model with Euler transformation was used to estimate lower-bound total TCR beta diversity. TCRdb reran the public reads through fastp at Q25 and MiXCR, keeping productive beta chains. Every distinct CDR3 protein forms one entry, paired with its most common genes and DNA. None of the V and J calls come from the authors' own analysis; TCRdb made them. The sample table contains 380,000 or so distinct CDR3 sequences; only one count was recorded for approximately 47% of them. The biggest ten clones account for approximately 51% of the sample.

Broader findings and caveats from the paper: A strong correlation was found between observed TCR beta diversity and the percentage of naive T cells measured by flow cytometry. Compared with the aged group, the long-lived group had more naive CD4+ T cells, fewer expanded clones and increased TCR diversity, a pattern suggesting age selection. Because donor CMV infection status was unknown, age-related changes in expanded clonotypes were potentially confounded. Because profiling used bulk unsorted PBMCs, naive and antigen-experienced compartments could not be compared conclusively. Estimates of total diversity based on one million sequenced T cells were considered lower bounds and underestimates. As age increased, observed TCR beta diversity per million T cells dropped in a roughly linear way, and a significant reduction was already evident by age roughly 40.

The roughly 42 donors, aged about 6 to 95 years, were systemically healthy Caucasian individuals from Russia. Each donor gave 9 to 10 milliliters of peripheral blood, collected into EDTA-treated Vacutainer tubes. Ficoll-Paque density-gradient centrifugation was used to isolate PBMCs, with at least 6.5 million obtained per sample. Total RNA was extracted from PBMCs with Trizol reagent, with at least 6 micrograms obtained per sample. For every donor, flow cytometry on a PBMC aliquot measured the percentage of naive CD45RAhigh/CD27high T cells. Rearrangement joined TRBV7-2 to TRBJ2-5, with no D gene named confidently. The sequence came from a man in his sixties in good health. The sample taken for sequencing was blood. CDR3 region: CASSPTRMSETQYF. The base sequence is TGTGCCAGCAGCCCGACGCGGATGAGTGAGACCCAGTACTTC.